The 28 T cell receptor beta chains below were found in one sample sequenced in a study of vaccination effects on CD4 cells after COVID-19. Sequencing used immunoSEQ multiplex PCR; TCRdb keeps in-frame clones, though not all of them. The data show tens of thousands of clones, approximately 64% seen once. Using viral peptide pools, the ViraFEST assay grew out antigen-specific CD4+ T cells prior to sequencing. Once cultured for roughly ten days, the cells underwent separation to obtain CD4+ T cells. The cohort was immunized with two doses of either the BNT162b2 or mRNA-1273 vaccine. These receptors have no known antigen. The material was CD4+ T cells from PBMCs cultured with SARS-CoV-2 spike peptides, obtained after COVID-19 vaccination. These receptors all stem from a human donor who received a COVID-19 vaccine.

The chain's CDR3 is CASSLNQETQYF. CDR3 nucleotides: TGCGCCAGCAGCTTGAACCAAGAGACCCAGTACTTC. The chain carries TRBV5-1 and TRBJ2-5; D unclear. V gave up 1 base and J gave up 0 bases, with 1 base separating them. The CDR3 has 12 residues. Germline V gene sequence: CDR1 SGHRS, CDR2 YFSETQ.

V gene TRBV19 combines with J gene TRBJ2-1; no definite D call. V was trimmed by 5 bases and J by 2 bases, leaving 13 bases between them. Germline V lookup: CDR1 LNHDA, CDR2 SQIVND (reference sequence). The CDR3 is 15 residues long. The CDR3 protein is CASSGSPVPYNEQFF. Here the CDR3 DNA reads TGTGCCAGTAGTGGATCGCCAGTTCCCTACAATGAGCAGTTCTTC.

The chain couples TRBV2 to TRBJ2-2; TRBD1 aligns across 7 bases. This CDR3 has 15 residues. The ends lost 8 bases at V and 5 bases at J; junction bases unmatched: 11. Germline lookup yields CDR1 SNHLY and CDR2 FYNNEI. CDR3 nucleotide sequence: TGTGCCAGCGGTACCACGACAGGGTCGACCGGGGAGCTGTTTTTT. Residues: CASGTTTGSTGELFF.

The V and J genes are TRBV6-5 and TRBJ2-5; D not resolved. Germline V CDR1 and CDR2: MNHEY, SVGAGI. V was shortened by 6 bases and J by 3 bases, with 11 bases between the two germline ends. This CDR3 is 13 amino acids long. CDR3 nucleotide sequence: TGTGCCAGCAGAGAGAGCAGTAAAGAGACCCAGTACTTC. Translated: CASRESSKETQYF.

V usage is TRBV5-1 and J usage is TRBJ1-6; maybe TRBD1 (5 bases). Germline V CDR1 and CDR2: SGHRS, YFSETQ. CDR3 length: 15 amino acids. V lost 0 bases, J lost 5 bases, and 9 bases lay in between. CDR3 amino acids: CASSLEGTNNSPLHF. The CDR3 DNA reads TGCGCCAGCAGCTTGGAGGGGACCAATAATTCACCCCTCCACTTT.

The J gene is TRBJ1-2, the V gene TRBV4-1, with D tentatively TRBD1 (5 bases). The CDR3 spans 14 residues. V was trimmed by 4 bases and J by 7 bases, leaving 16 bases between them. Germline V gene data show CDR1 as MGHRA and CDR2 as YSYEKL. CDR3 nucleotides: TGCGCCAGCAGCCGGGTGGGACCTTTAAGTGGCTACACCTTC. It yields the protein CASSRVGPLSGYTF.

This clone has a handful of counts. V and J are TRBV5-4 and TRBJ1-1; no clear D gene. This CDR3 is 16 amino acids long. V gave up 4 bases and J gave up 0 bases, with 16 bases separating them. In germline, CDR1 is SGHNT, CDR2 YYREEE (reference sequence). The CDR3 DNA follows: TGTGCCAGCAGCCCCGGTGGGATGGGGATGAACACTGAAGCTTTCTTT. Amino acid sequence: CASSPGGMGMNTEAFF. Together with reference TRBV5-4 and TRBJ1-1, the CDR3 gives the full variable domain: ETGVTQSPTHLIKTRGQQVTLRCSSQSGHNTVSWYQQALGQGPQFIFQYYREEENGRGNFPPRFSGLQFPNYSSELNVNALELDDSALYLCASSPGGMGMNTEAFFGQGTRLTVV.

V gene TRBV2 combines with J gene TRBJ1-5; TRBD1 is a possible D gene (5 bases). This CDR3 is 13 amino acids long. V was clipped by 7 bases and J by 2 bases, with 9 bases between them. Germline V gene lookup returns CDR1 SNHLY and CDR2 FYNNEI. CDR3 sequence reads: CASTEGGNQPQHF. The CDR3 DNA follows: TGTGCCAGCACGGAAGGGGGCAATCAGCCCCAGCATTTT. Together with reference TRBV2 and TRBJ1-5, the CDR3 gives the full variable domain: EPEVTQTPSHQVTQMGQEVILRCVPISNHLYFYWYRQILGQKVEFLVSFYNNEISEKSEIFDDQFSVERPDGSNFTLKIRSTKLEDSAMYFCASTEGGNQPQHFGDGTRLSIL.

The V gene is TRBV4-1, the J gene TRBJ1-5; 7 bases map to TRBD1. CDR3 size: 14 residues. Germline trimming cut 7 bases from V and 1 base from J; bases unmatched to any gene: 4. Looked up from germline, CDR1 is MGHRA and CDR2 is YSYEKL. The CDR3 nucleotides read TGCGCCAGCACCGACAGGGCGAGCAATCAGCCCCAGCATTTT. This encodes CASTDRASNQPQHF.

V usage is TRBV3-1 (or the pseudogene TRBV3-2) and J usage is TRBJ1-5; D remains ambiguous. Germline CDR1 and CDR2: LGHDT and YNNKEL (reference sequence). Trimming took 1 base from V and 6 from J, leaving 4 bases between them. CDR3 length equals 12 residues. CDR3 in DNA: TGTGCCAGCAGCCAAGGCCGTCAGCCCCAGCATTTT. Amino acids: CASSQGRQPQHF.

The J gene is TRBJ2-3, the V gene TRBV29-1; 11 nucleotides line up with TRBD2. This CDR3 is built from 16 residues. Trimming took 5 bases from V and 2 from J; bases not matched to a gene: 9. Germline V lookup: CDR1 SQVTM, CDR2 ANQGSEA. The DNA of the CDR3 is TGCAGCGTTTTGAAGACTAGCGGGGCTTTCACAGATACGCAGTATTTT. This codes for CSVLKTSGAFTDTQYF.

V gene TRBV7-2 combines with J gene TRBJ1-2; the D gene is possibly TRBD1 (5 bases). Trimming removed 4 bases from V and 3 bases from J, with 15 bases in between. This CDR3 contains 15 residues. Germline V gives CDR1 SGHTA, CDR2 FQGNSA. The CDR3 reads CASSWGRTDYYGYTF. Here the CDR3 DNA reads TGTGCCAGCAGCTGGGGGAGGACCGATTACTATGGCTACACCTTC.

The chain employs TRBV19 and TRBJ2-1, with TRBD2 identical over 10 bases. The CDR3 runs to 17 residues. V shed 1 base, J shed 7 bases, and the junction held 10 bases outside the gene matches. Germline CDR1 reads LNHDA; CDR2 reads SQIVND (reference sequence). The CDR3 DNA follows: TGTGCCAGTAGTATAGGTAGCGGGGGGACCGGAGGGAATGAGCAGTTCTTC. Translated: CASSIGSGGTGGNEQFF.

J is TRBJ1-2 and V is TRBV4-1; D call uncertain. CDR1 and CDR2 from the germline V gene are MGHRA and YSYEKL. V was shortened by 1 base and J by 0 bases, with 12 bases between the two germline ends. The CDR3 is 16 residues long. This chain's CDR3 is CASSQVVHPSNYGYTF. The CDR3 DNA reads as TGCGCCAGCAGCCAAGTAGTACATCCGTCTAACTATGGCTACACCTTC.

In this sample, this clone turned up a few times. As DNA, the CDR3 is TGTGCCAGCAGCTCAGGAAAGTTGATTGCGCAAGAGACCCAGTACTTC. Protein sequence: CASSSGKLIAQETQYF. The chain uses TRBV7-7 and TRBJ2-5; D not certain. The germline CDR1 and CDR2 sequences are SSHAT and FNYEAQ (reference sequence). Trimming pared 4 bases from V and 2 bases from J, leaving 17 bases between. This CDR3 has 16 residues.

The CDR3 bases are TGTGCCAGCAGCTCGGGGTTCCAACAGAACACCGGGGAGCTGTTTTTT. It is translated as CASSSGFQQNTGELFF. The chain couples TRBV5-4 to TRBJ2-2, with D possibly being TRBD2 (5 bases). The CDR3 has 16 residues. Per germline, CDR1 SGHNT and CDR2 YYREEE (reference sequence). Trimming removed 3 bases at V and 1 base at J, with 13 bases between.

The V call is TRBV10-3, the J call TRBJ1-4; no clear D. V gave up 6 bases and J gave up 3 bases, with 8 bases separating them. The length of the CDR3 is 13 residues. CDR1 and CDR2 (germline): ENHRY, SYGVKD. This CDR3 is CAISGKPNEKLFF. CDR3 nucleotide sequence: TGTGCCATCAGCGGCAAACCTAATGAAAAACTGTTTTTT.

V gene TRBV21-1 combines with J gene TRBJ2-4; the table's D call TRBD1 went unverified against the DNA. TRBV21-1 is marked as a pseudogene. This CDR3 is built from 20 residues. The CDR3: CASSKPRTGFIQIAKNIQYF. In DNA form, the CDR3 reads TGTGCCAGCAGCAAACCCAGGACAGGGTTCATCCAGATAGCCAAAAACATTCAGTACTTC.

V usage is TRBV3-1 (or the pseudogene TRBV3-2) and J usage is TRBJ1-5; D gene ambiguous. Germline values: CDR1 LGHDT, CDR2 YNNKEL (reference sequence). The V end was cut by 1 base, the J end by 1 base, with 20 bases between. The CDR3 is made up of 19 amino acids. The chain's CDR3 is CASSQGSTAARGSNQPQHF. The CDR3 DNA is TGTGCCAGCAGCCAAGGGTCAACCGCGGCCCGGGGAAGCAATCAGCCCCAGCATTTT.

V gene TRBV27 combines with J gene TRBJ1-4; a possible D gene is TRBD1 (6 bases). CDR1 is MNHEY, CDR2 SMNVEV, per germline (reference sequence). The CDR3 runs 14 residues. V lost 8 bases to trimming and J lost 10 bases, with 20 bases between them. CDR3: CASRNREVVGKLFF. The CDR3 region has the DNA TGTGCCAGCCGCAACAGGGAAGTGGTGGGAAAACTGTTTTTT. Based on the CDR3 plus reference TRBV27 and TRBJ1-4, the full variable domain is EAQVTQNPRYLITVTGKKLTVTCSQNMNHEYMSWYRQDPGLGLRQIYYSMNVEVTDKGDVPEGYKVSRKEKRNFPLILESPSPNQTSLYFCASRNREVVGKLFFGSGTQLSVL.

The chain links TRBV28 to TRBJ1-6; 8 nucleotides line up with TRBD1. This CDR3 region has 14 residues. Germline V gene lookup returns CDR1 MDHEN and CDR2 SYDVKM. V shed 4 bases, J shed 7 bases, and the junction held 3 bases outside the gene matches. The CDR3 loop reads CASSSGQGNSPLHF. In DNA form, the CDR3 reads TGTGCCAGCAGTTCTGGACAGGGAAATTCACCCCTCCACTTT.

The genes are TRBV5-1 and TRBJ2-7; TRBD1 agrees at 8 bases. V gave up 4 bases and J gave up 5 bases; unmatched junction bases: 8. The length of the CDR3 is 14 residues. Germline V gives CDR1 SGHRS, CDR2 YFSETQ. CDR3 in amino acids: CASSERTGFDEQYF. As DNA, the CDR3 is TGCGCCAGCAGCGAGCGGACAGGGTTTGACGAGCAGTACTTC.

The sample holds a few counts of this clone. The chain couples TRBV6-4 to TRBJ2-1, with 15 bases fitting TRBD2. The CDR3 is 17 residues long. The germline V gene encodes CDR1 MRHNA and CDR2 SNTAGT. The V gene end was trimmed by 8 bases and the J gene end by 0 bases; junction bases not matched to a gene: 5. The DNA of the CDR3 is TGTGCCAGCCGGGGACTAGCGGGGGGAAGCTCCTACAATGAGCAGTTCTTC. Its translation is CASRGLAGGSSYNEQFF.

The chain uses TRBV25-1 and TRBJ2-7; unclear D gene. V was shortened by 1 base and J by 3 bases, with 13 bases between the two germline ends. This CDR3 spans 15 amino acids. CDR1 is MGHDK, CDR2 SYGVNS, per germline. CDR3 sequence reads: CASSESGRFLYEQYF. CDR3 nucleotides: TGTGCCAGCAGTGAATCGGGTAGATTCCTCTACGAGCAGTACTTC.

The chain is built from TRBV13 and TRBJ2-1, with 7 bases lining up with TRBD1. Looked up from germline, CDR1 is PRHDT and CDR2 is FYEKMQ (reference sequence). The junction had 19 bases not matched to a gene; V was cut back by 2 bases and J by 6 bases. CDR3 size: 19 residues. CDR3 sequence reads: CASSLIPLTGSVNVNEQFF. The CDR3 DNA sequence: TGTGCCAGCAGCTTAATCCCCTTGACAGGGTCCGTTAACGTCAATGAGCAGTTCTTC.

The chain couples TRBV13 to TRBJ2-7, with unresolved D. The CDR3 runs 9 residues. V was shortened by 4 bases and J by 11 bases, with 6 bases between the two germline ends. CDR1 is PRHDT and CDR2 is FYEKMQ in the germline V gene (reference sequence). The CDR3 region has the DNA TGTGCCAGCAGCTCCCCCAAGTACTTC. Its protein is CASSSPKYF. Combining the CDR3 with reference TRBV13 and TRBJ2-7 gives the whole variable domain AAGVIQSPRHLIKEKRETATLKCYPIPRHDTVYWYQQGPGQDPQFLISFYEKMQSDKGSIPDRFSAQQFSDYHSELNMSSLELGDSALYFCASSSPKYFGPGTRLTVT.

The chain uses TRBV21-1 and TRBJ1-1. TRBV21-1 is given as a pseudogene. The CDR3 is 17 amino acids. This CDR3 is CASSITRLRQVHTEAFF. The CDR3 DNA is TGTGCCAGCAGCATCACGAGGCTTCGTCAGGTCCACACTGAAGCTTTCTTT.

This chain uses TRBV10-3 with TRBJ1-5; D gene unclear. The CDR3 loop spans 13 amino acids. Germline lookup yields CDR1 ENHRY and CDR2 SYGVKD. Trimming took 3 bases from V and 5 from J, leaving 8 bases between them. CDR3 nucleotide sequence: TGTGCCATCAGTGATTCCGCATATCAGCCCCAGCATTTT. Its translation: CAISDSAYQPQHF.